The TCR beta chain under discussion was sequenced for a study of tumor-infiltrating lymphocytes in primary liver carcinoma. From roughly 0.45 ug total RNA, TCR beta cDNA was generated with a primer in the constant region. What produced the TCR beta libraries was three nested multiplex PCR rounds using slightly modified ARM-PCR. From the multiplex PCR reads, TCRdb called clonotypes with MiXCR, one entry per CDR3 protein. The table shows about 200,000 distinct CDR3 sequences, with about 61% occurring only once. Germline DNA was extracted alongside blood RNA, which was obtained from unsorted whole blood. What was sequenced was peripheral blood. The TCR was taken from an older woman with primary liver carcinoma and hepatitis B virus infection.

The CDR3: CASSSRLMKAFF. The DNA of the CDR3 is TGTGCCAGCAGCTCCCGGCTTATGAAAGCTTTCTTT. The chain employs TRBV28 and TRBJ1-1; D unresolved. V was clipped by 6 bases and J by 9 bases, with 14 bases between them. CDR3 length: 12 amino acids. From germline, CDR1 is MDHEN and CDR2 SYDVKM.